The sequence of this TCR beta chain was determined in a study of blood T cell repertoires in COVID-19. Across the whole study: Sample material is recorded as cDNA or gDNA derived from T cells, B-cell-depleted T cells, or PBMCs.

V lost 7 bases and J lost 2, with 11 bases in between. The CDR3 is made up of 14 amino acids. CDR1 and CDR2 (germline): SNHLY, FYNNEI. Clones were read by immunoSEQ multiplex PCR, and TCRdb kept only the in-frame ones, dropping some. Among 280,000 or so clones listed, 85% were seen once. Residents of approximately 25 US areas, aged about 18 to 100 years, made up the participants. Clinical history reported by participants formed the basis on which cohorts were assigned. Recovered participants had two consecutive negative NP/OP PCR tests, healthcare professional clearance, or symptom resolution. The sequencing sample was made of PBMCs or T cells enriched from blood (not recorded which). This clonotype was sampled from a woman aged 50 to 60 who had recovered from COVID-19. The chain recombines TRBV2 with TRBJ1-4; a weak D match, TRBD1 (5 bases). CDR3 region: CASIRRGTNEKLFF. The DNA of the CDR3 is TGTGCCAGCATTAGGAGGGGCACTAATGAAAAACTGTTTTTT.